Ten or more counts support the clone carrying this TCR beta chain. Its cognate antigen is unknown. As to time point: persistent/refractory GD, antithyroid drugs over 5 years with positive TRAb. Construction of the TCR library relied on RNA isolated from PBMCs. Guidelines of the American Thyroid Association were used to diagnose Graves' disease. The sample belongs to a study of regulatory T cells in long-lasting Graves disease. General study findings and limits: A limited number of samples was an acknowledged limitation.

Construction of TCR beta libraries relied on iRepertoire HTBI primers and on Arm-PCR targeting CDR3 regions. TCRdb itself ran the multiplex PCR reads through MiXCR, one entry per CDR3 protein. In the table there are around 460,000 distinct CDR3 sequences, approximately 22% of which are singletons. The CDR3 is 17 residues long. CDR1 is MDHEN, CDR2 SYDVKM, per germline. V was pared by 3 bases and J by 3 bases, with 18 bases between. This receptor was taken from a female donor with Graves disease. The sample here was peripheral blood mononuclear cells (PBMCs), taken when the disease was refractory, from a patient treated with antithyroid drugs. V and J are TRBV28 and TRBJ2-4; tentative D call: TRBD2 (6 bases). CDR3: CASSLGLGTTFKNIQYF. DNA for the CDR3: TGTGCCAGCAGTTTGGGACTTGGAACAACCTTCAAAAACATTCAGTACTTC. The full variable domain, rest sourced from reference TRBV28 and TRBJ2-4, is DVKVTQSSRYLVKRTGEKVFLECVQDMDHENMFWYRQDPGLGLRLIYFSYDVKMKEKGDIPEGYSVSREKKERFSLILESASTNQTSMYLCASSLGLGTTFKNIQYFGAGTRLSVL.